Shown below are 32 T cell receptor beta chains from a single sample sequenced in a study of response to subunit inactivated influenza vaccine. One entry per CDR3 protein results from TCRdb running MiXCR on the RT-PCR reads. Among a few hundred thousand distinct CDR3 sequences listed, 14% were seen once. Sample: PBMCs from blood, taken less than 13 days after vaccination. The receptors stem from a man in his fifties who received an inactivated influenza vaccine.

The chain combines TRBV20-1 with TRBJ2-3, with 14 positions matching TRBD2. The CDR3 has 15 residues. V shed 6 bases, J shed 6 bases, and the junction held 8 bases outside the gene matches. CDR1 DFQATT and CDR2 SNEGSKA come from the germline V gene (reference sequence). CDR3 region: CSAPPGLAGEDTQYF. CDR3 bases: TGCAGTGCACCCCCGGGACTAGCGGGAGAGGATACGCAGTATTTT.

CDR3 nucleotide sequence: TGCAGTGCCCTCAAGGGGAGCGGGAGTTTTAATGAGCAGTTCTTC. Protein: CSALKGSGSFNEQFF. The V and J genes are TRBV20-1 and TRBJ2-1, with TRBD2 identical over 8 bases. The CDR3 loop spans 15 amino acids. Germline CDR1 is DFQATT and CDR2 is SNEGSKA (reference sequence). With V trimmed by 6 bases and J by 7 bases, 14 bases remained unmatched.

In this sample, this clonotype turned up many times. The chain couples TRBV12-3 or TRBV12-4 to TRBJ2-1, with 9 bases aligning to TRBD1. The CDR3 consists of 20 residues. The ends lost 3 bases at V and 2 bases at J; junction bases unmatched: 17. CDR3 nucleotides: TGTGCCAGCAGTTTTGCCCAACCCCCGATCACAGGGGGCCCCTACAATGAGCAGTTCTTC. This sequence encodes CASSFAQPPITGGPYNEQFF.

This clonotype was observed many times. This chain connects TRBV4-1 to TRBJ1-2; D call uncertain. The CDR3 has 13 residues. V lost 3 bases and J 2 bases, leaving 7 bases between the germline ends. Germline V lookup: CDR1 MGHRA, CDR2 YSYEKL. The CDR3 loop reads CASSQELNYGYTF. Here the CDR3 DNA reads TGCGCCAGCAGCCAGGAACTCAACTATGGCTACACCTTC.

The rearrangement joins TRBV6-1 to TRBJ1-4; a weak D match, TRBD1 (5 bases). The germline V gene encodes CDR1 MNHNS and CDR2 SASEGT. The V and J ends lost 6 bases and 1 base respectively, with 15 bases between them. CDR3 length: 16 amino acids. The CDR3 bases are TGTGCCAGCAGGGCCCACGGCGGGGGAACTAATGAAAAACTGTTTTTT. Translation: CASRAHGGGTNEKLFF.

This chain connects TRBV11-1 to TRBJ2-6; 7 bases match TRBD1. Germline CDR1 SGHAT, CDR2 FQDESV (reference sequence). The CDR3 spans 19 residues. V trimming: 3 bases; J trimming: 0 bases; junction bases outside the gene matches: 11. For the CDR3, the DNA is TGTGCCAGCAGCTTCAAACAGGGGAGAGCTTACTCTGGGGCCAACGTCCTGACTTTC. Amino acid sequence: CASSFKQGRAYSGANVLTF.

The J gene is TRBJ2-7, the V gene TRBV30; D is unresolved. CDR3 length equals 12 residues. The germline V gene encodes CDR1 GTSNPN and CDR2 SVGIG (reference sequence). Trimming removed 3 bases at V and 3 bases at J, with 9 bases between. The CDR3, as DNA: TGTGCCTGGAGAAGGGATCGCTACGAGCAGTACTTC. It codes for CAWRRDRYEQYF. Full variable domain (rest looked up from reference TRBV30 and TRBJ2-7): SQTIHQWPATLVQPVGSPLSLECTVEGTSNPNLYWYRQAAGRGLQLLFYSVGIGQISSEVPQNLSASRPQDRQFILSSKKLLLSDSGFYLCAWRRDRYEQYFGPGTRLTVT.

The gene calls are TRBV25-1 and TRBJ1-2; the D gene is possibly TRBD1 (5 bases). Per the germline V gene, CDR1 is MGHDK and CDR2 is SYGVNS. The CDR3 has 12 residues. The CDR3 loop is CASWGPDPGYTF. The CDR3 nucleotides read TGTGCGAGCTGGGGCCCAGACCCAGGCTACACCTTC.

This clonotype was counted at least ten times. The rearrangement joins TRBV11-3 to TRBJ2-5; TRBD2 matches at 11 bases. The CDR3 spans 17 residues. V dropped 3 bases and J dropped 1; count of bases not matched to a gene: 7. CDR1 and CDR2 from the germline V gene are SGHNT and YENEEA. The DNA of the CDR3 is TGTGCCAGCAGCTTGGGGGGACTAGCGGATGCCCAAGAGACCCAGTACTTC. Protein sequence: CASSLGGLADAQETQYF. The entire variable domain, with the rest obtained from reference TRBV11-3 and TRBJ2-5, is as follows: EAGVVQSPRYKIIEKKQPVAFWCNPISGHNTLYWYLQNLGQGPELLIRYENEEAVDDSQLPKDRFSAERLKGVDSTLKIQPAELGDSAVYLCASSLGGLADAQETQYFGPGTRLLVL.

The chain is built from TRBV6-5 and TRBJ1-2, with D perhaps matching TRBD1 (6 bases). Trimming removed 2 bases from V and 7 bases from J, with 14 bases in between. The CDR3 is 14 amino acids. Germline CDR1 and CDR2: MNHEY and SVGAGI. The CDR3 nucleotides read TGTGCCAGCAGTTACAATCCGGGGGCGTTTGGCTACACCTTC. Amino acids: CASSYNPGAFGYTF.

The CDR3 nucleotides read TGTGCCACCAGTGATCCCACGGGACAGGGAGTCAACAATGAGCAGTTCTTC. Translated, it gives CATSDPTGQGVNNEQFF. This chain links TRBV24-1 with TRBJ2-1; TRBD1 matches 9 bases. Per germline, CDR1 KGHDR and CDR2 SFDVKD. The V segment lost 3 bases and the J segment 5 bases; nucleotides outside the gene matches: 10. The CDR3 loop spans 17 amino acids.

In this sample, this clonotype turned up a few times. CDR3 in DNA: TGTGCCAGCAGCAAACACGTGGACAGGTCAATGAACACTGAAGCTTTCTTT. Protein: CASSKHVDRSMNTEAFF. This chain uses TRBV5-6 with TRBJ1-1; 7 bases map to TRBD1. V was pared by 4 bases and J by 0 bases, with 12 bases of the junction left unmatched. Germline V gene sequence: CDR1 SGHDT, CDR2 YYEEEE. There are 17 residues in the CDR3.

This clonotype was observed a handful of times. V is TRBV3-1 and J is TRBJ2-2; D is ambiguous. The germline V and J ends were trimmed by 0 bases and 3 bases, with 11 bases remaining between them. This CDR3 region has 16 residues. Germline V gene sequence: CDR1 LGHDT, CDR2 YNNKEL (reference sequence). CDR3: CASSQDTRSYTGELFF. In nucleotides, the CDR3 is TGTGCCAGCAGCCAAGATACCAGATCTTACACCGGGGAGCTGTTTTTT.

The rearrangement joins TRBV7-2 to TRBJ1-1; D may be TRBD1 (5 bases). The CDR3 loop spans 15 amino acids. Trimming removed 5 bases at V and 0 bases at J, with 13 bases between. Germline CDR1 reads SGHTA; CDR2 reads FQGNSA. The CDR3 nucleotides read TGTGCCAGCAGCCCAGCCGGGACGGTGAACACTGAAGCTTTCTTT. Translation: CASSPAGTVNTEAFF.

In the case of this clonotype: This may arise from a read error, as a much more abundant clone is one base away. The CDR3 nucleotides are TGTGCCAGCAGTTCGGACAGAAGGAACACCGGGGAGCTGTATTTT. Translated, it gives CASSSDRRNTGELYF. The rearrangement joins TRBV7-9 to TRBJ2-2, with D possibly matching TRBD1 (6 bases). The CDR3 has 15 residues. Per germline, CDR1 SEHNR and CDR2 FQNEAQ (reference sequence).

This clonotype was seen at least ten times. The chain combines TRBV11-2 with TRBJ2-5; no reliable D call. The length of the CDR3 is 13 residues. The V end was cut by 3 bases, the J end by 1 base, with 6 bases between. Germline CDR1 and CDR2: SGHAT and FQNNGV. CDR3 DNA: TGTGCCAGCAGCTTGGTTAGCCAAGAGACCCAGTACTTC. It codes for CASSLVSQETQYF.

The chain joins TRBV12-3 or TRBV12-4 to TRBJ2-7; TRBD1 agrees at 9 bases. The V and J ends lost 6 bases and 2 bases, in that order; junction bases with no gene match: 5. This CDR3 region has 14 residues. This chain's CDR3 is CASRRQGVPYEQYF. The CDR3 DNA reads TGTGCCAGCAGGAGACAGGGGGTCCCCTACGAGCAGTACTTC.

This clonotype was detected a few times. V and J are TRBV19 and TRBJ1-5; D perhaps matches TRBD1 (6 bases). The germline V and J ends were trimmed by 3 bases and 7 bases, with 13 bases remaining between them. The CDR3 has 14 amino acids. The V gene's germline CDR1 is LNHDA and CDR2 SQIVND (reference sequence). The CDR3 nucleotides are TGTGCCAGTAGTATTGCCAGGGGCCGCCAGCCCCAGCATTTT. Translating gives CASSIARGRQPQHF.

V gene TRBV7-6 combines with J gene TRBJ2-7; either TRBD1 or TRBD2 may supply D (5 bases each). Trimming pared 1 base from V and 4 bases from J, leaving 14 bases between. Per the germline V gene, CDR1 is SGHVS and CDR2 is FNYEAQ. This CDR3 is 15 amino acids long. CDR3 sequence reads: CASSLETGPAYEQYF. CDR3 nucleotide sequence: TGTGCCAGCAGCTTAGAGACGGGGCCGGCGTACGAGCAGTACTTC. Full variable domain (outside the CDR3, taken from reference TRBV7-6 and TRBJ2-7): GAGVSQSPRYKVTKRGQDVALRCDPISGHVSLYWYRQALGQGPEFLTYFNYEAQQDKSGLPNDRFSAERPEGSISTLTIQRTEQRDSAMYRCASSLETGPAYEQYFGPGTRLTVT.

This clonotype has more than one count but fewer than ten. The V call is TRBV24-1, the J call TRBJ2-6; 7 nucleotides line up with TRBD2. The V and J ends lost 6 bases and 0 bases, in that order; junction bases with no gene match: 7. Germline loops: CDR1 KGHDR, CDR2 SFDVKD. The CDR3 is made up of 17 amino acids. The CDR3 sequence: CATSPGGGSSGANVLTF. The CDR3 coding sequence is TGTGCCACCAGTCCCGGAGGCGGGAGCTCTGGGGCCAACGTCCTGACTTTC.

This rearrangement joins TRBV6-4 to TRBJ1-2; 9 positions match TRBD1. V shed 6 bases, J shed 4 bases, and the junction held 9 bases outside the gene matches. This CDR3 spans 15 amino acids. Germline V gene sequence: CDR1 MRHNA, CDR2 SNTAGT. Here the CDR3 DNA reads TGTGCCAGCAGGACCGGGACAGGGTGGGGCTATGGCTACACCTTC. Translation gives CASRTGTGWGYGYTF.

The J gene is TRBJ2-7, the V gene TRBV6-5; possibly TRBD2 for D (6 bases). Per germline, CDR1 MNHEY and CDR2 SVGAGI. This CDR3 is built from 17 residues. V was cut by 2 bases and J by 0 bases, with 17 bases left in between. CDR3 sequence: CASSYRVSGTSSYEQYF. Written as DNA, the CDR3 is TGTGCCAGCAGTTACAGAGTTAGCGGAACTTCCTCCTACGAGCAGTACTTC.

There are a few counts of this clonotype. The V gene is TRBV13, the J gene TRBJ2-5; D remains ambiguous. The V end lost 5 bases, the J end lost 2 bases, and 27 bases lay between the germline ends. The V gene's germline CDR1 is PRHDT and CDR2 FYEKMQ (reference sequence). The length of the CDR3 is 19 residues. CDR3 amino acids: CASSKPQGEKYPRQETQYF. CDR3 coding DNA: TGTGCCAGCAGCAAGCCGCAAGGTGAAAAGTACCCCCGGCAAGAGACCCAGTACTTC. The variable domain in full, with the rest retrieved from reference TRBV13 and TRBJ2-5, is AAGVIQSPRHLIKEKRETATLKCYPIPRHDTVYWYQQGPGQDPQFLISFYEKMQSDKGSIPDRFSAQQFSDYHSELNMSSLELGDSALYFCASSKPQGEKYPRQETQYFGPGTRLLVL.

V and J are TRBV28 and TRBJ1-5; D not resolved. The DNA end favors TRBJ2-3, so the J call may be wrong. There are 16 residues in the CDR3. Germline assignment: CDR1 MDHEN and CDR2 SYDVKM. The CDR3 sequence: CASSTGDIYSNQPQYF. DNA of the CDR3: TGTGCCAGCAGTACGGGCGATATTTATAGCAATCAGCCCCAGTATTTT.

This clonotype occurred a few times. The rearrangement uses TRBV12-3 or TRBV12-4 and TRBJ2-5; 9 bases line up with TRBD2. The length of the CDR3 is 15 residues. The V segment lost 2 bases and the J segment 7 bases; nucleotides outside the gene matches: 8. CDR3: CASSLLGGGVGTQYF. The CDR3 coding sequence is TGTGCCAGCAGTTTACTCGGCGGGGGGGTCGGGACCCAGTACTTC.

The chain links TRBV12-3 or TRBV12-4 to TRBJ1-4; possibly TRBD1 for D (5 bases). V was shortened by 6 bases and J by 5 bases, with 10 bases between the two germline ends. The length of the CDR3 is 13 residues. CDR3 loop: CASRLQANEKLFF. The CDR3 DNA follows: TGTGCCAGCAGATTACAGGCAAATGAAAAACTGTTTTTT.

V and J are TRBV7-4 and TRBJ2-1; 10 nucleotides agree with TRBD2. The germline V gene has CDR1 SGHVT and CDR2 SQSDAQ. J gave up 0 bases and V 1 base, and 6 bases lay outside the gene matches. This CDR3 region has 18 residues. CDR3 sequence: CASSLGRPSGSSYNEQFF. The CDR3 DNA reads TGTGCCAGCAGCTTAGGGCGACCTAGCGGGAGCTCCTACAATGAGCAGTTCTTC.

This clonotype was seen at least ten times. V gene TRBV29-1 combines with J gene TRBJ2-3, with 8 bases matching TRBD2. CDR1 is SQVTM and CDR2 is ANQGSEA in the germline V gene. V trimming: 6 bases; J trimming: 3 bases; junction bases outside the gene matches: 5. There are 13 residues in the CDR3. Here the CDR3 DNA reads TGCAGCGTCGGACTAGCTCTGACAGATACGCAGTATTTT. It translates to CSVGLALTDTQYF.

The chain joins TRBV4-3 to TRBJ2-3, with 14 bases identical to TRBD2. The trim removed 1 base at V and 7 bases at J, leaving 10 bases unmatched. CDR1 is LGHNA, CDR2 YSLEER, per germline. The CDR3 has 18 residues. CDR3 in DNA: TGCGCCAGCAGCCAAGGCGGGACTAGCGGGAGAGATCTGAATACGCAGTATTTT. Amino acids: CASSQGGTSGRDLNTQYF.

The chain links TRBV25-1 to TRBJ1-1; D uncertain. Germline assignment: CDR1 MGHDK and CDR2 SYGVNS. The CDR3 is 15 amino acids. The germline V and J ends were trimmed by 3 bases and 2 bases, with 13 bases remaining between them. DNA for the CDR3: TGTGCCAGCAGTGAGGGTCGGCAAGTCAACACTGAAGCTTTCTTT. Translation gives CASSEGRQVNTEAFF.

This clonotype was counted between two and nine times. The chain has TRBV6-5 and TRBJ2-4; the match to TRBD2 covers 9 bases. Per the germline V gene, CDR1 is MNHEY and CDR2 is SVGAGI. J lost 1 base, V lost 3 bases, and 4 bases had no gene match. The length of the CDR3 is 16 residues. The CDR3 loop is CASSYGREGAKNIQYF. CDR3 sequence (DNA): TGTGCCAGCAGTTATGGGCGGGAGGGGGCCAAAAACATTCAGTACTTC.

This clonotype has ten or more counts. This chain joins TRBV12-3 or TRBV12-4 and TRBJ1-6; no definite D call. Trimming removed 6 bases at V and 9 bases at J, with 15 bases between. The CDR3 is 14 amino acids. CDR3 loop: CASSQAGGTSPLHF. The DNA for the CDR3 is TGTGCCAGCAGCCAGGCGGGTGGTACTTCACCCCTCCACTTT.